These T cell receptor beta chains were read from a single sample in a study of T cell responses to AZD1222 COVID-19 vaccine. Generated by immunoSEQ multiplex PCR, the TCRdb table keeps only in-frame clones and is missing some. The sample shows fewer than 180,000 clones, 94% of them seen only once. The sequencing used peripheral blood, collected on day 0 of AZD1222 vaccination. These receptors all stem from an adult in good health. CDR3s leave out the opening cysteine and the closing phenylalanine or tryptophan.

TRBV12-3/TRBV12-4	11	ASSLGPSGGIY
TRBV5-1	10	ASSIGNSPLH
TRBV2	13	ASSVAGESYNEQF
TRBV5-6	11	ASSLESFGELF
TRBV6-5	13	ASRGLHYSNQPQH
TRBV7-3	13	ASSLGLAGTDTQY
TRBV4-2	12	ASSPVMGGETQY
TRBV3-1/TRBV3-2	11	ASSTTGETEAF
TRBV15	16	ATVEDHLGAANTGELF
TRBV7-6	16	ASSLKGTGNSYNSPLH
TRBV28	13	ASSTTGGRDQPQH
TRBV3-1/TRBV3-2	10	ASSPSRDTQY
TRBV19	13	ASSTWEGLYNEQF
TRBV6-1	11	ASSEAWKETQY
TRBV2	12	ASSAQGRNQPQH
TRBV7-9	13	ASSDTFGGLGSQY
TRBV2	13	ASSVTSGGAGEQF
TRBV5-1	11	ASSPDGTYGYT
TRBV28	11	ASSLWGKEGYT
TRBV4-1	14	ASSLRNAWPTDTQY
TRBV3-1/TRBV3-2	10	ASSQGSAAQY
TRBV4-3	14	ASSQEGPPSYSPLH
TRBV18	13	ASSPPGAINNEQF
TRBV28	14	ASSFISGSSYNEQF
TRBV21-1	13	ASSKVLEAVGELF
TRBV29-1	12	SVEVGAGYDEQF
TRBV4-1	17	ASSQHGLAGHPSTDTQY
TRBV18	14	ASSFGLAGYQETQY
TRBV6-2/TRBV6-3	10	ASSYFRYGYT
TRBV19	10	ASTLGGNEQF
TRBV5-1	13	ASSHEPGGGETQY
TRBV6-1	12	ASSEQGGGLGYT
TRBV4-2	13	ASSHPGNEVQPQH
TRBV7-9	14	ASRPGQGMWTDTQY
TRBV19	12	ASSIGTSHNEQF
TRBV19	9	ASTDTGELF
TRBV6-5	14	ASSWGQGMFQETQY
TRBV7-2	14	ASSLAPSMAKNIQY
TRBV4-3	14	ASSQIAGSSYNEQF
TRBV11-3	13	ASSLTETSYNEQF
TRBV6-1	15	ASSEFGQVYSNQPQH
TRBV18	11	ASSLGTAETQY
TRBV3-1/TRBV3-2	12	ASSYPGQQETQY
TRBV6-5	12	ASSSGAPNEKLF
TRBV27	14	ASSSILEFGNQPQH
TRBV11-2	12	ASSLVRGADTQY
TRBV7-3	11	ASSSSDKNIQY
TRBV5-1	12	ASSLEGPGEKLF
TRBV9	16	ASSERVGLAGVYNEQF
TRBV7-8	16	ASSSLWSGTGYFQPQH
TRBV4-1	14	ASSRDRQSMNTEAF
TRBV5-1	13	ASSLGDTNTGELF
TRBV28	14	ASSPGDAGSYNEQF